The 6 T cell receptor beta chains in this list originate from one sample, sequenced in a study of T cells in Graves' hyperthyroidism and ophthalmopathy. RNA transcripts provided the source from which TCR beta CDR3 regions were amplified. First-round RT-PCR of the TCR CDR3 relied on the HTBI primer set. TCRdb reanalysed the multiplex PCR reads using MiXCR and keeps one entry per CDR3 protein. The data contain about half a million distinct CDR3 sequences, around 21% of them seen just once; the ten biggest clones take up approximately 26%. Sequencing was performed on blood. The receptor set was obtained from a man between 18 and 35 years old with Graves' hyperthyroidism.

The chain joins TRBV4-1 to TRBJ2-2; D unclear. V was trimmed by 2 bases and J by 2 bases, leaving 12 bases between them. Germline lookup yields CDR1 MGHRA and CDR2 YSYEKL. The CDR3 is 16 amino acids. The CDR3 protein is CASSQIFSLNTGELFF. CDR3 nucleotides: TGCGCCAGCAGCCAAATTTTCAGCCTTAACACCGGGGAGCTGTTTTTT.

This clonotype came up many times. V is TRBV7-3 and J is TRBJ2-7; a weak D match, TRBD1 (6 bases). V gave up 0 bases and J gave up 1 base, with 10 bases separating them. Germline assignment: CDR1 SGHTA and CDR2 FQGTGA. The CDR3 is 15 residues long. This chain's CDR3 is CASSLTFGQSYEQYF. CDR3 coding DNA: TGTGCCAGCAGCTTAACCTTCGGACAGTCCTACGAGCAGTACTTC.

The chain is built from TRBV28 and TRBJ2-5, with D perhaps TRBD1 (6 bases). The CDR3 has 14 residues. V was cut by 5 bases and J by 5 bases, with 15 bases left in between. The germline V gene encodes CDR1 MDHEN and CDR2 SYDVKM. The CDR3 DNA reads TGTGCCAGCAGTCTCCGGGACACGGTCGAGACCCAGTACTTC. Encoded protein: CASSLRDTVETQYF.

The table lists this clonotype with a few counts. The V and J genes are TRBV5-1 and TRBJ2-2, with 9 nucleotides matching TRBD2. The germline V gene has CDR1 SGHRS and CDR2 YFSETQ. This CDR3 is built from 17 residues. Trimming took 3 bases from V and 2 from J; bases not matched to a gene: 8. The CDR3 spells CASSSPSSGTNTGELFF. Here the CDR3 DNA reads TGCGCCAGCAGCTCCCCATCTAGCGGGACTAACACCGGGGAGCTGTTTTTT.

This clonotype was detected ten times or more. This chain uses TRBV25-1 with TRBJ2-7; D may be TRBD2 (5 bases). The CDR3 extends over 15 amino acids. Per the germline V gene, CDR1 is MGHDK and CDR2 is SYGVNS. V dropped 0 bases and J dropped 7 bases, with 16 bases sitting between them. The CDR3 sequence is CASSEYHASREEQYF. The CDR3 bases are TGTGCCAGCAGTGAATATCACGCCTCCCGGGAAGAGCAGTACTTC.

This clonotype was seen a few times. Here the CDR3 reads CASSYTSYRINYGYTF. DNA of the CDR3: TGTGCCAGCAGTTACACTTCATACAGGATAAACTATGGCTACACCTTC. This sequence joins TRBV6-5 and TRBJ1-2; perhaps TRBD1 as D (5 bases). Trimming removed 2 bases at V and 2 bases at J, with 15 bases between. The CDR3 length is 16 residues. Germline CDR1 reads MNHEY; CDR2 reads SVGAGI.